A single sample gave rise to the 6 T cell receptor beta chains below, sequenced in a study of cytomegalovirus exposure and HLA in healthy donors. Primers: 60 Vbeta forward and 13 Jbeta reverse. Libraries were prepared by immunoSEQ multiplex PCR; TCRdb keeps only in-frame clonotypes and omits some of them. The table has approximately 130,000 clones, less than 85% seen once. Sequenced input: PBMCs. Every receptor here comes from a man aged 35 to 55 in good health and CMV-seronegative.

The J gene is TRBJ1-2, the V gene TRBV2; D is unclear. Germline loops: CDR1 SNHLY, CDR2 FYNNEI. The CDR3 is 12 amino acids. Trimming cost V 10 bases and J 8 bases, with 17 bases left between them. CDR3 DNA sequence: TGTGCCACCAAGGCGGGATTGGGCGGCTACACCTTC. The encoded protein is CATKAGLGGYTF. The full variable domain, rest sourced from reference TRBV2 and TRBJ1-2, is EPEVTQTPSHQVTQMGQEVILRCVPISNHLYFYWYRQILGQKVEFLVSFYNNEISEKSEIFDDQFSVERPDGSNFTLKIRSTKLEDSAMYFCATKAGLGGYTFGSGTRLTVV.

The chain joins TRBV29-1 to TRBJ2-5; D might be TRBD2 (6 bases). The CDR3 extends over 12 amino acids. Germline V lookup: CDR1 SQVTM, CDR2 ANQGSEA. The germline V and J ends were trimmed by 5 bases and 7 bases, with 14 bases remaining between them. CDR3 sequence (DNA): TGCAGCGTTAGATTGGGGGGAGGGACCCAGTACTTC. This encodes CSVRLGGGTQYF.

The chain couples TRBV5-4 to TRBJ2-4; 14 bases fit TRBD2. CDR1 SGHNT and CDR2 YYREEE come from the germline V gene (reference sequence). The CDR3 has 17 residues. V shed 4 bases and J 0 bases; nucleotides not matched to a gene: 3. CDR3 nucleotide sequence: TGTGCCAGCAGCCCTGGACTAGCGGGGGGAGCCAAAAACATTCAGTACTTC. This translates into CASSPGLAGGAKNIQYF.

The chain uses TRBV19 and TRBJ1-1; no clear D gene. The CDR3 loop spans 14 amino acids. Looked up from germline, CDR1 is LNHDA and CDR2 is SQIVND (reference sequence). Between the trimmed V and J ends, which lost 2 bases and 1 base, there was a span of 8 bases. CDR3: CASSIRLSNTEAFF. The CDR3 DNA follows: TGTGCCAGTAGTATACGACTATCGAACACTGAAGCTTTCTTT.

The chain carries TRBV18 and TRBJ2-7; D possibly corresponds to TRBD1 (5 bases). The CDR3 runs 14 residues. Trimming removed 7 bases at V and 4 bases at J, with 17 bases between. Germline loops: CDR1 KGHSH, CDR2 LQKENI. DNA of the CDR3: TGTGCCAGCTTCGTAAGCCAGGGAAATTACGAGCAGTACTTC. It codes for CASFVSQGNYEQYF.

The chain combines TRBV18 with TRBJ1-1; the match to TRBD1 covers 12 bases. The CDR3 is made up of 14 amino acids. CDR1 is KGHSH and CDR2 is LQKENI in the germline V gene. V was clipped by 3 bases and J by 6 bases; unmatched bases: 2. The CDR3 nucleotides read TGTGCCAGCTCACCCGGGACAGGGGGCTCTGAAGCTTTCTTT. This gives the protein CASSPGTGGSEAFF.